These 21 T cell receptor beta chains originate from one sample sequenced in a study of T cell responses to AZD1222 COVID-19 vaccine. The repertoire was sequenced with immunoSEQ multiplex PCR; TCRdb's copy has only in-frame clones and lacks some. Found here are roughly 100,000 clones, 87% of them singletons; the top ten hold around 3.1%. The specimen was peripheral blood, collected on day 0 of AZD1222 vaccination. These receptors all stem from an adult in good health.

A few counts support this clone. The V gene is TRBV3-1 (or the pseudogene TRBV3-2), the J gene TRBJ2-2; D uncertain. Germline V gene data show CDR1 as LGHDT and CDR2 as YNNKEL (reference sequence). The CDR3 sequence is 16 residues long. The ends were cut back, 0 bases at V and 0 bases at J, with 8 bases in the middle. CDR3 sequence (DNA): TGTGCCAGCAGCCAAGAAGGTTTCGCGAACACCGGGGAGCTGTTTTTT. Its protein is CASSQEGFANTGELFF.

For the CDR3, the DNA is TGTGCTAGTGGTTTGCGGCCAGTCAACCCTAATTCCAATGAGCAGTTCTTC. This gives the protein CASGLRPVNPNSNEQFF. The chain combines TRBV12-5 with TRBJ2-1; D is unclear. The CDR3 sequence is 17 residues long. Per germline, CDR1 LGHNT and CDR2 FRNRAP. Trimming took 2 bases from V and 6 from J, leaving 20 bases between them.

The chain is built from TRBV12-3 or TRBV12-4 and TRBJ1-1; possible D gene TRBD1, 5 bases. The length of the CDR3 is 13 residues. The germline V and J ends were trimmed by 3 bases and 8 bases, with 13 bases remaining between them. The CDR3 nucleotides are TGTGCCAGCAGTTTGAGAGAAGAGGGGGAAGCTTTCTTT. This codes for CASSLREEGEAFF.

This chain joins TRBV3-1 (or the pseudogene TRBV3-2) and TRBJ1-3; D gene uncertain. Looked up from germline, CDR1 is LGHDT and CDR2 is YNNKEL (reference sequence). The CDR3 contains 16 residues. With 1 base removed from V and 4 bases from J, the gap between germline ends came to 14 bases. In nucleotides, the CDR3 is TGTGCCAGCAGCCAAGTACGGGGAACTCCCGGAAACACCATATATTTT. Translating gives CASSQVRGTPGNTIYF.

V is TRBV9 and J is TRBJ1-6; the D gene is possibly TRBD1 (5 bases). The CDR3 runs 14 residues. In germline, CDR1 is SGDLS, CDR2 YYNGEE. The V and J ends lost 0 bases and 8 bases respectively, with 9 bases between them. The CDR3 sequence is CASSVVGVDSPLHF. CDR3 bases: TGTGCCAGCAGCGTAGTAGGGGTCGATTCACCCCTCCACTTT.

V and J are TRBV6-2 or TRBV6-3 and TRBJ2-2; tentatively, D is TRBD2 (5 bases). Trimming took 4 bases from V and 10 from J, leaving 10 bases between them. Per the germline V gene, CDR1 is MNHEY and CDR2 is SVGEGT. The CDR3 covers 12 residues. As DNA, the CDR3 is TGTGCCAGCAGTTCCATGCGGGCGGAGCTGTTTTTT. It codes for CASSSMRAELFF.

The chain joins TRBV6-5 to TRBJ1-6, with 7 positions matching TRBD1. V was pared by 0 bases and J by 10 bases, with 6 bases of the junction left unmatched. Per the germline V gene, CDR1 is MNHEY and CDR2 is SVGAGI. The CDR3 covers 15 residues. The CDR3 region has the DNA TGTGCCAGCAGTTACTCAGGGACAGACTCATCACCCCTCCACTTT. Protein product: CASSYSGTDSSPLHF.

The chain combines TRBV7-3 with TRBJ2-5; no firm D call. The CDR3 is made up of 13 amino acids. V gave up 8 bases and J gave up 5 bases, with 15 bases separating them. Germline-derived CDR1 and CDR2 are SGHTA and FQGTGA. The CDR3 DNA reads TGTGCCAGCTCGGCCGGTGGCTCGGAGACCCAGTACTTC. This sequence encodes CASSAGGSETQYF.

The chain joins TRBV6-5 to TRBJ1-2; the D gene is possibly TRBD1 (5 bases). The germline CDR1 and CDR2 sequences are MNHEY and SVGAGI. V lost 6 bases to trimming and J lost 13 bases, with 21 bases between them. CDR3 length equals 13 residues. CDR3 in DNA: TGTGCCAGCAGGCCCCCCGGGACGGACTTTTGCACCTTC. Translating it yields CASRPPGTDFCTF.

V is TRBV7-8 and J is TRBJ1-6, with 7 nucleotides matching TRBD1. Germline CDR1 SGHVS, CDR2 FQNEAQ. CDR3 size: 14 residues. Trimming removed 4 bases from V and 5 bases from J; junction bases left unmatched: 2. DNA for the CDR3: TGTGCCAGCAGCTCAGGGGGGGATAATTCACCCCTCCACTTT. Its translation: CASSSGGDNSPLHF.

The CDR3 reads CASISGTSGSNEQFF. CDR3 DNA sequence: TGTGCCAGTATCTCCGGGACTAGCGGGAGCAATGAGCAGTTCTTC. This chain connects TRBV19 to TRBJ2-1; 14 bases are a match to TRBD2. The CDR3 is 15 residues long. Per the germline V gene, CDR1 is LNHDA and CDR2 is SQIVND (reference sequence). J lost 6 bases, V lost 7 bases, and 5 bases had no gene match.

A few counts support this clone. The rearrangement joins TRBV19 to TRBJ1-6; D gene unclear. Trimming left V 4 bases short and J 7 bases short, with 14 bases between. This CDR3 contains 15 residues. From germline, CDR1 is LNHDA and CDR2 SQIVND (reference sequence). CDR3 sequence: CASSSPEPYNSPLHF. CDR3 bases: TGTGCCAGTAGTAGCCCGGAGCCTTACAATTCACCCCTCCACTTT. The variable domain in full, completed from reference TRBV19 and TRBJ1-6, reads DGGITQSPKYLFRKEGQNVTLSCEQNLNHDAMYWYRQDPGQGLRLIYYSQIVNDFQKGDIAEGYSVSREKKESFPLTVTSAQKNPTAFYLCASSSPEPYNSPLHFGNGTRLTVT.

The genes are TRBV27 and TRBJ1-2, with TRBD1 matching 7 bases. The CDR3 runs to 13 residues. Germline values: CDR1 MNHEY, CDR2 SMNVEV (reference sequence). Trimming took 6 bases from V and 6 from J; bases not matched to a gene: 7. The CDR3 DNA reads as TGTGCCAGCAGCCCCCGTGGGACAGATGGCTACACCTTC. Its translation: CASSPRGTDGYTF.

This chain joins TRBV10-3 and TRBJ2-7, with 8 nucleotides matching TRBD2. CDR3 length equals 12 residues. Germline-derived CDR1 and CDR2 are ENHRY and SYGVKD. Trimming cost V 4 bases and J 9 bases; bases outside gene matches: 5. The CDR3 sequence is CAISGDGRGQYV. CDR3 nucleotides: TGTGCCATCAGTGGGGACGGGAGGGGGCAGTACGTC.

CDR3 nucleotides: TGTGCCAGTAGTATGGCAGAGCGGTACAATGAGCAGTTCTTC. Protein product: CASSMAERYNEQFF. The rearrangement uses TRBV19 and TRBJ2-1, with D possibly TRBD2 on 5 matching bases. The CDR3 runs 14 residues. Trimming left V 3 bases short and J 4 bases short, with 10 bases between. Germline V gene data show CDR1 as LNHDA and CDR2 as SQIVND (reference sequence).

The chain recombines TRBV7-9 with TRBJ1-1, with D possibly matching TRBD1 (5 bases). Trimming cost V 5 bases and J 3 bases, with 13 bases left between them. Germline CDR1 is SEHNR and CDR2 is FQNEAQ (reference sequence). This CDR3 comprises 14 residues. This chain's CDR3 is CASSPKGEYTEAFF. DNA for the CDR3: TGTGCCAGCAGCCCGAAAGGGGAGTACACTGAAGCTTTCTTT.

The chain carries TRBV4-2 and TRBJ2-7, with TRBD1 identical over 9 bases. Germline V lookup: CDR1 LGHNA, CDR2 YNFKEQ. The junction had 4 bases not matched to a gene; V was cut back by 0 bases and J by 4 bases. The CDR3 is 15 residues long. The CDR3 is CASSQDFGTGYEQYF. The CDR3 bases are TGTGCCAGCAGCCAAGATTTCGGGACAGGGTACGAGCAGTACTTC.

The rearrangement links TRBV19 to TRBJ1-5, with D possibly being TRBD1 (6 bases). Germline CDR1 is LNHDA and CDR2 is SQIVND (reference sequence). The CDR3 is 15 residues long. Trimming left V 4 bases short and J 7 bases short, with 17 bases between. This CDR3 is CASSTGGGTRQPQHF. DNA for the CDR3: TGTGCCAGTAGTACCGGAGGGGGGACGAGGCAGCCCCAGCATTTT.

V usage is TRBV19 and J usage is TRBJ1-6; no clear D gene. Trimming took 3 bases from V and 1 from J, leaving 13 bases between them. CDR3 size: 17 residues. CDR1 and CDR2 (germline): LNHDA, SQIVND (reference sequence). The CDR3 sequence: CASSMGRAVSYNSPLHF. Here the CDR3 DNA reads TGTGCCAGTAGTATGGGAAGGGCAGTTTCCTATAATTCACCCCTCCACTTT.

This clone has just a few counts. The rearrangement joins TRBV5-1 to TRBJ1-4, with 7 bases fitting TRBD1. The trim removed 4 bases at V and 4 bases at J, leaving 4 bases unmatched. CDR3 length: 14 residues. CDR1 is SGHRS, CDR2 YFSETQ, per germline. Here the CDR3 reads CASSPGQRNEKLFF. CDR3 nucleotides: TGCGCCAGCAGCCCGGGACAGCGTAATGAAAAACTGTTTTTT.

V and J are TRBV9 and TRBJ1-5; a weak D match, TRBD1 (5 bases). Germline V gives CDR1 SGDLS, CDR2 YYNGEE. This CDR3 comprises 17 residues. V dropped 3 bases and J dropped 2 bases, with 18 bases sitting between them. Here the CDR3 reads CASSAVRDRGGNQPQHF. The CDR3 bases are TGTGCCAGCAGCGCGGTCCGGGACCGGGGAGGCAATCAGCCCCAGCATTTT.